This TCR beta chain was observed in a study of early T cells in non-severe SARS-CoV-2 infection. MiXCR was run by TCRdb on the 5' RACE reads, yielding one entry per CDR3 protein. The repertoire has some 39,000 distinct CDR3 sequences, roughly 7% of them found once; the top ten carry 6.5% to 8.5%. This CDR3 contains 15 residues. V trimming: 6 bases; J trimming: 7 bases; junction bases outside the gene matches: 4. CDR1 and CDR2 from the germline V gene are MNHEY and SVGAGI. This clonotype was recorded at least ten times. Sequenced material: whole blood. The clonotype originates from an adult who was a healthcare worker with PCR-confirmed SARS-CoV-2 infection or an uninfected control (not recorded which). V and J are TRBV6-5 and TRBJ2-1; TRBD2 aligns across 15 bases. The chain's CDR3 is CASSGLAGGVNEQFF. The CDR3 DNA sequence: TGTGCCAGCAGCGGACTAGCGGGGGGGGTTAATGAGCAGTTCTTC.